One T cell receptor beta chain is described in this entry. Trimming cost V 6 bases and J 11 bases; bases outside gene matches: 9. CDR3 length: 14 residues. CDR1 and CDR2 from the germline V gene are LNHDA and SQIVND (reference sequence). This entry is derived from a study of T cell changes during pregnancy in multiple sclerosis. Profiling relied on immunoSEQ multiplex PCR, and the TCRdb table lists in-frame clones only, not all of them. Of 44,000 or so clones listed, approximately 87% were seen once; the top ten hold 1.3% to 1.5%. The TCR comes from a female donor in good health, enrolled as a control in a pregnancy study. This chain joins TRBV19 and TRBJ1-5; 11 bases fit TRBD1. The sample consisted of peripheral blood, taken in the first trimester of pregnancy. The CDR3 bases are TGTGCCAGTAGCGTCCGGACAGGGGGCCCTTCCCAGCATTTT. Translating it yields CASSVRTGGPSQHF.